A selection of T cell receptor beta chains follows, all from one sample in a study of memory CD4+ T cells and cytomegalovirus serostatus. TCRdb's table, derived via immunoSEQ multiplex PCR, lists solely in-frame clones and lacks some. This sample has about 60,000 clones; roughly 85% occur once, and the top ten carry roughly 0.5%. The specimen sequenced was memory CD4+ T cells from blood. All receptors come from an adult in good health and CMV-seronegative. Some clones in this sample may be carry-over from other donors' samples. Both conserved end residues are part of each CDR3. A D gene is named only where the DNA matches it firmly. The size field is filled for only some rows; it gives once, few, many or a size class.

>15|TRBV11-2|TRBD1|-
CASSPKPTGSYEQYF
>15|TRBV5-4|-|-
CASSLDLQGPTEAFF
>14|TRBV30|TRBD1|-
CAWRGQLSGNTIYF
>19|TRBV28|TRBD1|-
CASSPGWDRASSGANVLTF
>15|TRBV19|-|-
CASSGWASKRTEAFF
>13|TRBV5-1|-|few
CASSLDRVQGYTF
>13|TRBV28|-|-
CASSLFGVDIQYF
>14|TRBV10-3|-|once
CAISEGAAKNIQYF
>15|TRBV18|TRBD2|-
CASSPGGESYHEQYF
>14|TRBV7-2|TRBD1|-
CASSSGTGVYGYTF
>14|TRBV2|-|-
CASNEVRRTDTQYF
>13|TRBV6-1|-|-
CASSEFPYQPQHF
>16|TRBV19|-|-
CATRGAITSSYNEQFF
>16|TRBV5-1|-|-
CASSLGSGANTGELFF
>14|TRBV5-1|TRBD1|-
CASSRDRGAGELFF
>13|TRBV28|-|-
CASRTYSNQPQHF
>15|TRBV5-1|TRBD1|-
CASSLTGQPNNEQFF
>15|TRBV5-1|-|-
CASRAAGAGNYGYTF
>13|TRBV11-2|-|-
CASGLRENTEAFF
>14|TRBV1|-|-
CTSSQAGARDTQYF
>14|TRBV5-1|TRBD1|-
CASSPGDRGNTIYF
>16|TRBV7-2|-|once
CASSSRSGGAKETQYF
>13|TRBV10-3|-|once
CAISESPNQPQHF
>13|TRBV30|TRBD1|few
CACNRDRPAGYTF
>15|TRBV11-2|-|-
CASSSRRNYNSPLHF
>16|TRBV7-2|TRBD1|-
CASSFRQGITNEKLFF
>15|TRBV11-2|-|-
CASSSLRNRSGEQYF
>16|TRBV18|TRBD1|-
CASSPTGGVSYNEQFF
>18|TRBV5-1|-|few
CASSLALGGGKSGNTIYF